The 17 T cell receptor beta chains below all came from one sample that was sequenced in a study of blood T cell repertoires in COVID-19. This table comes from immunoSEQ multiplex PCR, and its TCRdb copy is limited to in-frame clones, with some not included. Of approximately 150,000 clones in the sample, approximately 87% were seen once. Sequences were obtained from peripheral blood. Receptors were obtained from a man over 45 who had recovered from COVID-19.

The chain uses TRBV5-4 and TRBJ1-4; 7 nucleotides match TRBD1. The CDR3 contains 16 residues. The V and J ends lost 3 bases and 3 bases, in that order; junction bases with no gene match: 8. CDR1 is SGHNT and CDR2 is YYREEE in the germline V gene (reference sequence). The CDR3 DNA follows: TGTGCCAGCAGCTCGAATTTCGGGACAGCTAATGAAAAACTGTTTTTT. Protein product: CASSSNFGTANEKLFF.

The rearrangement uses TRBV6-1 and TRBJ2-7, with D uncertain. V lost 3 bases, J lost 4 bases, and 19 bases lay in between. This CDR3 contains 16 residues. Looked up from germline, CDR1 is MNHNS and CDR2 is SASEGT. CDR3 loop: CASSDFPFSSSYEQYF. The CDR3 DNA reads as TGTGCCAGCAGTGATTTCCCCTTTTCTAGTTCGTACGAGCAGTACTTC.

The chain links TRBV7-9 to TRBJ2-2; 7 bases align to TRBD1. The CDR3 sequence is 15 residues long. Germline CDR1 and CDR2: SEHNR and FQNEAQ (reference sequence). With V trimmed by 4 bases and J by 2 bases, 4 bases remained unmatched. CDR3 DNA sequence: TGTGCCAGCAGCTCGGGACAGAGAAACACCGGGGAGCTGTTTTTT. As protein: CASSSGQRNTGELFF.

This chain uses TRBV11-2 with TRBJ2-5; D unresolved. Looked up from germline, CDR1 is SGHAT and CDR2 is FQNNGV. Trimming took 5 bases from V and 5 from J, leaving 15 bases between them. CDR3 length: 14 amino acids. The DNA for the CDR3 is TGTGCCAGCAGCCCTAGACTGCAACCGGAGACCCAGTACTTC. As protein: CASSPRLQPETQYF. Complete variable domain (other parts from reference TRBV11-2 and TRBJ2-5): EAGVAQSPRYKIIEKRQSVAFWCNPISGHATLYWYQQILGQGPKLLIQFQNNGVVDDSQLPKDRFSAERLKGVDSTLKIQPAKLEDSAVYLCASSPRLQPETQYFGPGTRLLVL.

The chain joins TRBV5-1 to TRBJ2-2; D remains ambiguous. The ends were cut back, 7 bases at V and 4 bases at J, with 11 bases in the middle. Germline V CDR1 and CDR2: SGHRS, YFSETQ. This CDR3 has 13 residues. The CDR3 sequence is CASGQPGTGELFF. CDR3 coding DNA: TGCGCCAGCGGCCAACCGGGCACCGGGGAGCTGTTTTTT.

This chain links TRBV6-2 or TRBV6-3 with TRBJ2-2; the D is unclear. The V end lost 1 base, the J end lost 1 base, and 10 bases lay between the germline ends. Per the germline V gene, CDR1 is MNHEY and CDR2 is SVGEGT. CDR3 length: 16 amino acids. CDR3 amino acids: CASSYYDYRNTGELFF. CDR3 nucleotide sequence: TGTGCCAGCAGTTACTACGATTACAGGAACACCGGGGAGCTGTTTTTT.

This clone appeared a few times. The chain has TRBV19 and TRBJ1-4; the D gene is possibly TRBD1 (6 bases). The length of the CDR3 is 16 residues. Germline loops: CDR1 LNHDA, CDR2 SQIVND (reference sequence). V lost 5 bases, J lost 7 bases, and 20 bases lay in between. The CDR3 is CASSQISTGWGEKLFF. The CDR3 coding sequence is TGTGCCAGTAGTCAGATCTCGACAGGATGGGGTGAAAAACTGTTTTTT.

The chain is built from TRBV25-1 and TRBJ1-5, with TRBD1 matching over 10 bases. The CDR3 is 14 amino acids. V was clipped by 7 bases and J by 7 bases; unmatched bases: 7. Germline V gene data show CDR1 as MGHDK and CDR2 as SYGVNS. The CDR3: CASTDRGRRQPQHF. CDR3 DNA sequence: TGTGCCAGCACCGACAGGGGGCGACGACAGCCCCAGCATTTT. The entire variable domain, with the rest obtained from reference TRBV25-1 and TRBJ1-5, is as follows: EADIYQTPRYLVIGTGKKITLECSQTMGHDKMYWYQQDPGMELHLIHYSYGVNSTEKGDLSSESTVSRIRTEHFPLTLESARPSHTSQYLCASTDRGRRQPQHFGDGTRLSIL.

J is TRBJ2-7 and V is TRBV6-5; 9 bases are a match to TRBD1. Per the germline V gene, CDR1 is MNHEY and CDR2 is SVGAGI. The V gene end was trimmed by 7 bases and the J gene end by 2 bases; junction bases not matched to a gene: 6. This CDR3 has 14 amino acids. The CDR3 is CASTDRGPPYEQYF. CDR3 nucleotide sequence: TGTGCCAGCACGGACAGGGGCCCCCCCTACGAGCAGTACTTC.

This clone was counted between two and nine times. The genes are TRBV30 and TRBJ2-1, with 7 bases fitting TRBD1. The CDR3 spans 14 residues. V lost 3 bases, J lost 4 bases, and 6 bases stayed unmatched. Germline CDR1 GTSNPN, CDR2 SVGIG (reference sequence). CDR3 sequence: CAWSHMTGYNEQFF. The CDR3 DNA sequence: TGTGCCTGGAGCCACATGACAGGGTACAATGAGCAGTTCTTC.

V gene TRBV10-3 combines with J gene TRBJ1-2; TRBD1 matches at 7 bases. This CDR3 is built from 14 residues. With 6 bases clipped from V and 4 bases from J, the junction kept 8 bases outside the gene matches. Per the germline V gene, CDR1 is ENHRY and CDR2 is SYGVKD. The CDR3 DNA reads as TGTGCCATCAGGGACACAGGGGAAAGCTATGGCTACACCTTC. Its translation is CAIRDTGESYGYTF.

This clone was detected only a few times. The J gene is TRBJ2-2, the V gene TRBV5-1, with D uncertain. The V and J ends lost 7 bases and 0 bases respectively, with 10 bases between them. The CDR3 length is 14 residues. From germline, CDR1 is SGHRS and CDR2 YFSETQ. Here the CDR3 reads CASYPQANTGELFF. The CDR3 DNA reads as TGCGCCAGCTATCCCCAGGCGAACACCGGGGAGCTGTTTTTT.

The genes are TRBV21-1 and TRBJ1-3; the tabulated D call, TRBD1, remains unverified against the DNA. TRBV21-1 is given as a pseudogene. The length of the CDR3 is 18 residues. DNA for the CDR3: TGTGCCAGCAGCTATTTTCATAGAACAGTAAGCTCTGGAAACACCATATATTTT. Translation gives CASSYFHRTVSSGNTIYF.

V is TRBV10-2 and J is TRBJ2-5, with 16 positions matching TRBD2. The V gene's germline CDR1 is WSHSY and CDR2 SAAADI. Trimming cost V 5 bases and J 1 base; bases outside gene matches: 7. The length of the CDR3 is 18 residues. The CDR3 DNA is TGCGCCAGCAGTACCGGGACTAGCGGGGGGGCCCGCCAAGAGACCCAGTACTTC. Residues: CASSTGTSGGARQETQYF.

As DNA, the CDR3 is TGTGCCAGTAGTGGGATAGGTCTACAGGGAGTTCATAATTCACCCCTCCACTTT. This gives the protein CASSGIGLQGVHNSPLHF. V usage is TRBV19 and J usage is TRBJ1-6, with D tentatively TRBD1 (6 bases). This CDR3 comprises 18 residues. Trimming shortened V by 5 bases and J by 5 bases, and 22 bases separated the two germline ends. The germline gives CDR1 LNHDA, CDR2 SQIVND (reference sequence).

The V and J genes are TRBV18 and TRBJ2-5, with TRBD2 matching over 7 bases. J was trimmed by 4 bases and V by 4 bases; bases with no gene match: 9. The germline CDR1 and CDR2 sequences are KGHSH and LQKENI. This CDR3 contains 15 residues. The CDR3 loop is CASSLSGGIGETQYF. The CDR3 DNA reads as TGTGCCAGCTCACTATCCGGGGGGATCGGAGAGACCCAGTACTTC.

V and J are TRBV6-6 and TRBJ1-2, with 8 bases lining up with TRBD1. Germline lookup yields CDR1 MNHNY and CDR2 SVGAGI (reference sequence). This CDR3 comprises 14 residues. V was clipped by 0 bases and J by 8 bases; unmatched bases: 5. CDR3 nucleotides: TGTGCCAGCAGTTACTCGCCAGGGGGCGAAGGCTACACCTTC. Protein sequence: CASSYSPGGEGYTF.